This T cell receptor beta chain was recorded in a study of cytomegalovirus exposure and HLA in healthy donors. The study ran its PCR with 60 Vbeta and 13 Jbeta primers. The data were produced by immunoSEQ multiplex PCR, yet TCRdb's version contains in-frame clones alone and is incomplete. Recorded here are under 150,000 clones; the top ten clones represent roughly 2%. CDR1 and CDR2 (germline): MNHEY, SMNVEV (reference sequence). The ends were cut back, 2 bases at V and 4 bases at J, with 6 bases in the middle. The CDR3 length is 12 residues. The rearrangement uses TRBV27 and TRBJ2-7, with D unclear. The sequenced sample consisted of PBMCs. This receptor was taken from a woman aged 55-69 years in good health and CMV-seronegative. This chain's CDR3 is CASSLPGYEQYF. CDR3 coding DNA: TGTGCCAGCAGTTTACCCGGGTACGAGCAGTACTTC.